These T cell receptor beta chains were read from a single sample in a study of T cell responses to AZD1222 COVID-19 vaccine. Repertoires were generated with immunoSEQ multiplex PCR, while TCRdb's copy carries only in-frame clones and drops some. The data show about 150,000 clones, 70% to 90% seen once. The sequencing used peripheral blood, collected 28 days after the second AZD1222 dose. Source of these receptors: an adult who received the AZD1222 COVID-19 vaccine. Both conserved end residues are trimmed from each CDR3. The order of the fields is V gene, CDR3 protein.

TRBV3-1/TRBV3-2 | ASSFGTGGSPLH
TRBV6-5 | ASSPGTGLAF
TRBV5-1 | ASSRGLAQNTEAF
TRBV3-1/TRBV3-2 | ASSLTTEYTGELF
TRBV12-3/TRBV12-4 | ASSLSVAEAF
TRBV5-6 | ASSLGGATYGYT
TRBV3-1/TRBV3-2 | ASSQVAGGWGEQF
TRBV18 | ASSPQENTEAF
TRBV3-1/TRBV3-2 | ASSQNPDSSGNTIY
TRBV15 | ATSRDTSSYEQY
TRBV6-5 | ASSYSGDRNTEAF
TRBV5-4 | ASSLDGAEAF
TRBV15 | ATSPLLGWTNEQF
TRBV6-5 | ASSYSNGLAVFEQF
TRBV27 | ASSFVAGGQQF
TRBV6-5 | ASSPGQELLEQY